A single sample is the source of the 18 T cell receptor beta chains below, sequenced in a study of healthy donors' naive CD4 and CD8 T cells. A linear amplification protocol produced the TCR libraries from 500 ng of total RNA. TCRdb reprocessed the reads with MiXCR, giving one entry per CDR3 protein. This sample has about 200,000 distinct CDR3 sequences, with under 85% found just once. The specimen was naive CD4+ and CD8+ T cells sorted from blood, pooled from several donors. All receptors derive from a pool of human donors in good health; the sample pools cells from several healthy donors.

In the case of this clonotype: A junction end diverges from the germline sequence, so it may reflect a read error. The V gene is TRBV13, the J gene TRBJ2-3; D might be TRBD1 or TRBD2, each matching 5 bases. The CDR3 consists of 16 residues. Looked up from germline, CDR1 is PRHDT and CDR2 is FYEKMQ (reference sequence). In DNA, the CDR3 is TGTGCCAGCAGAAGAGTGGGGGAGAGGGCCACAGGTACGCAGTATTTT. It specifies CASRRVGERATGTQYF.

The J gene is TRBJ2-7, the V gene TRBV29-1, with a weak D call TRBD1 (6 bases). V lost 6 bases and J 3 bases, leaving 12 bases between the germline ends. The CDR3 runs to 12 residues. The germline gives CDR1 SQVTM, CDR2 ANQGSEA. CDR3 residues: CSVRDTYYEQYV. The CDR3, as DNA: TGCAGCGTCAGGGACACCTACTACGAGCAGTACGTC.

V is TRBV30 and J is TRBJ2-3; D call uncertain. With 3 bases removed from V and 6 bases from J, the gap between germline ends came to 13 bases. CDR3 size: 13 residues. Germline-derived CDR1 and CDR2 are GTSNPN and SVGIG (reference sequence). The chain's CDR3 is CAWSPALADTQYF. For the CDR3, the DNA is TGTGCCTGGAGCCCGGCCTTAGCCGATACGCAGTATTTT.

The chain recombines TRBV29-1 with TRBJ1-2; no clear D. Germline assignment: CDR1 SQVTM and CDR2 ANQGSEA. V lost 7 bases and J 8 bases, leaving 11 bases between the germline ends. The CDR3 consists of 10 residues. The CDR3 bases are TGCAGCGACCTCAGCGGGGGCTACACCTTC. Translated: CSDLSGGYTF.

This chain connects TRBV29-1 to TRBJ2-4, with 8 bases identical to TRBD1. J gave up 7 bases and V 6 bases, and 2 bases lay outside the gene matches. The germline V gene has CDR1 SQVTM and CDR2 ANQGSEA. CDR3 size: 11 residues. The CDR3, as DNA: TGCAGCGTGTACAGGGGGAACATTCAGTACTTC. It codes for CSVYRGNIQYF.

V is TRBV10-3 and J is TRBJ2-7; 9 bases agree with TRBD1. The V gene's germline CDR1 is ENHRY and CDR2 SYGVKD. After removal of 0 bases from V and 3 bases from J, the junction contained 3 bases not matched to a gene. The CDR3 is 15 residues long. The CDR3: CAISESTGGYYEQYF. The CDR3 bases are TGTGCCATCAGTGAGTCGACAGGGGGGTACTACGAGCAGTACTTC.

The V and J genes are TRBV29-1 and TRBJ2-7, with 8 bases matching TRBD1. CDR1 is SQVTM, CDR2 ANQGSEA, per germline. This CDR3 region has 14 residues. J lost 1 base, V lost 7 bases, and 9 bases had no gene match. CDR3 bases: TGCAGCGCCGCTGAGCAGGGGGCTTCCTACGAGCAGTACTTC. Its protein product is CSAAEQGASYEQYF.

The chain carries TRBV11-1 and TRBJ2-2; D gene unclear. Germline V gene lookup returns CDR1 SGHAT and CDR2 FQDESV (reference sequence). The CDR3 runs to 13 residues. V lost 3 bases and J lost 4, with 6 bases in between. The CDR3 loop reads CASSFLFTGELFF. The CDR3 DNA is TGTGCCAGCAGCTTTCTTTTCACCGGGGAGCTGTTTTTT.

This chain links TRBV12-3 or TRBV12-4 with TRBJ1-5; tentatively, D is TRBD1 (5 bases). The ends were cut back, 5 bases at V and 3 bases at J, with 11 bases in the middle. The CDR3 has 14 amino acids. The CDR3 is CASSLSGDNQPQHF. In DNA form, the CDR3 reads TGTGCCAGCAGTCTGTCGGGGGACAATCAGCCCCAGCATTTT.

The V gene is TRBV19, the J gene TRBJ2-1, with a possible D match to TRBD1 (6 bases). Trimming took 1 base from V and 7 from J, leaving 17 bases between them. The CDR3 loop spans 16 amino acids. CDR1 is LNHDA, CDR2 SQIVND, per germline (reference sequence). For the CDR3, the DNA is TGTGCCAGTAGTATAGTCAGTTTCAGGGGCTTTAATGAGCAGTTCTTC. This codes for CASSIVSFRGFNEQFF.

This clonotype was seen only a few times. V and J are TRBV6-5 and TRBJ1-5; tentatively, D is TRBD1 (5 bases). Germline V gene data show CDR1 as MNHEY and CDR2 as SVGAGI. The V end was cut by 8 bases, the J end by 1 base, with 12 bases between. The CDR3 is made up of 14 amino acids. The CDR3 coding sequence is TGTGCCAGCCGGGGCAGGGTGAGCAATCAGCCCCAGCATTTT. This translates into CASRGRVSNQPQHF.

V usage is TRBV6-5 and J usage is TRBJ2-5; no clear D gene. The V gene's germline CDR1 is MNHEY and CDR2 SVGAGI. The CDR3 length is 12 residues. V lost 6 bases and J lost 5, with 10 bases in between. CDR3 amino acids: CASRPPTETQYF. DNA of the CDR3: TGTGCCAGCAGGCCTCCCACGGAGACCCAGTACTTC.

The chain combines TRBV11-2 with TRBJ2-3; 8 positions agree with TRBD1. Germline values: CDR1 SGHAT, CDR2 FQNNGV. This CDR3 has 16 residues. Losses at the gene ends were 5 bases for V and 0 bases for J; bases not matched to a gene: 7. The CDR3 protein is CASSARWTGSTDTQYF. The DNA of the CDR3 is TGTGCCAGCAGCGCACGTTGGACAGGGAGCACAGATACGCAGTATTTT.

The chain combines TRBV21-1 with TRBJ1-3; the table calls TRBD1, which could not be checked here. TRBV21-1 is described as a pseudogene. This CDR3 has 19 residues. CDR3: CASSFPQDRVVLARNTIYF. The DNA for the CDR3 is TGTGCCAGCAGCTTCCCCCAGGACAGGGTGGTTCTTGCTCGGAACACCATATATTTT.

The V call is TRBV29-1, the J call TRBJ2-6; D is ambiguous. The germline V gene has CDR1 SQVTM and CDR2 ANQGSEA. There are 12 residues in the CDR3. Trimming removed 6 bases at V and 3 bases at J, with 6 bases between. The CDR3 reads CSVLDGANVLTF. Here the CDR3 DNA reads TGCAGCGTGCTTGATGGGGCCAACGTCCTGACTTTC.

CDR3: CATLRDRGTEAFF. CDR3 DNA: TGTGCCACCCTCCGGGACAGGGGGACTGAAGCTTTCTTT. The chain employs TRBV2 and TRBJ1-1; 11 nucleotides agree with TRBD1. J gave up 5 bases and V 10 bases, and 6 bases lay outside the gene matches. The CDR3 extends over 13 amino acids. Germline values: CDR1 SNHLY, CDR2 FYNNEI. The full variable domain, with the rest looked up from reference TRBV2 and TRBJ1-1, is EPEVTQTPSHQVTQMGQEVILRCVPISNHLYFYWYRQILGQKVEFLVSFYNNEISEKSEIFDDQFSVERPDGSNFTLKIRSTKLEDSAMYFCATLRDRGTEAFFGQGTRLTVV.

This rearrangement joins TRBV29-1 to TRBJ2-7; 9 bases are shared with TRBD1. V shed 6 bases and J 5 bases; nucleotides not matched to a gene: 8. This CDR3 is 13 amino acids long. Germline V gene lookup returns CDR1 SQVTM and CDR2 ANQGSEA. CDR3 protein: CSVGGDRVHEQYF. The CDR3 DNA is TGCAGCGTCGGTGGGGACAGGGTCCACGAGCAGTACTTC.

V gene TRBV5-1 combines with J gene TRBJ2-3, with D hard to call. The germline V gene encodes CDR1 SGHRS and CDR2 YFSETQ. CDR3 length equals 14 residues. V lost 0 bases to trimming and J lost 4 bases, with 9 bases between them. The DNA for the CDR3 is TGCGCCAGCAGCTTGGTATTAGGCGCAGATACGCAGTATTTT. It translates to CASSLVLGADTQYF.